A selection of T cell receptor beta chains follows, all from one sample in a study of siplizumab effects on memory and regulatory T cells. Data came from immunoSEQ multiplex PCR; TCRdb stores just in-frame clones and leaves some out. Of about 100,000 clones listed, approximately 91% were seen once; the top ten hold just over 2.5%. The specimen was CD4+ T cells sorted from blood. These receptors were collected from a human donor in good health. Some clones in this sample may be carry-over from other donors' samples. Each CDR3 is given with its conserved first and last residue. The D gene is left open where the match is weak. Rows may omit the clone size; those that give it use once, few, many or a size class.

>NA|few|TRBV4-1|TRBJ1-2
TGCGCCAGCAGCCAAGATCATTTCCCAGGCTCATATGGCTACACCTTC
CASSQDHFPGSYGYTF
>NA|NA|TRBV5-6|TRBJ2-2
TGTGCCAGCAGCTTGGGGCTAGCCTCCGCGAACACCGGGGAGCTGTTTTTT
CASSLGLASANTGELFF
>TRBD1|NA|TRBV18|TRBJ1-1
TGTGCCAGCTCGTCCAGGGGGGACACTGAAGCTTTCTTT
CASSSRGDTEAFF
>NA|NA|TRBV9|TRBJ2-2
TGTGCCAGCAGCGTAGTTGGGAACACCGGGGAGCTGTTTTTT
CASSVVGNTGELFF
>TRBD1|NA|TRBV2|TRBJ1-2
TGTGCCAGCACCGAACAGGGGGGCTATGGCTACACCTTC
CASTEQGGYGYTF
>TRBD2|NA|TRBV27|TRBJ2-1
TGTGCCAGCACCCCGACTAGCGGGAGGGCCTTCAATGAGCAGTTCTTC
CASTPTSGRAFNEQFF
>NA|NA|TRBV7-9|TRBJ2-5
TGTGCCAGCAGCCAGACAGGCCCTGCGGAGACCCAGTACTTC
CASSQTGPAETQYF
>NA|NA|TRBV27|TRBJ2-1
TGTGCCAGCAATCCTTCGGGGATTTACAATGAGCAGTTCTTC
CASNPSGIYNEQFF
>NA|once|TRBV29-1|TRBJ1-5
TGCAGCACCTGGGGGGGGGATAGCAATCAGCCCCAGCATTTT
CSTWGGDSNQPQHF
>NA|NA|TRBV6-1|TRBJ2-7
TGTGCCACCTTAGCGAGACTCCCCTACGAGCAGTACTTC
CATLARLPYEQYF
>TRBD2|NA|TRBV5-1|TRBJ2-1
TGCGCCAGCAGCCAAGACTTCAGCGGGAGGTCTAACAATGAGCAGTTCTTC
CASSQDFSGRSNNEQFF
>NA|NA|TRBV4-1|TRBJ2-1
TGCGCCAGCAGCTCCTGGGAGGGGGGGACAAACAGCAATGAGCAGTTCTTC
CASSSWEGGTNSNEQFF
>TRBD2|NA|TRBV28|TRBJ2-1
TGTGCCAGCAGTTTATTGGGATGGGTTGGGACTATCGATGAGCAGTTCTTC
CASSLLGWVGTIDEQFF
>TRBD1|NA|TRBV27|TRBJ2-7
TGTGCCTCCAGGCCAGGGGGACCTACGGAGCAGTACTTC
CASRPGGPTEQYF
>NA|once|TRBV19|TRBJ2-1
TGTGCCAGTAGTCCCCGACAGAGAGCCTACAATGAGCAGTTCTTC
CASSPRQRAYNEQFF
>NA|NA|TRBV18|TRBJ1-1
TGTGCCAGCTCGTTGAGAAGCATGAACACTGAAGCTTTCTTT
CASSLRSMNTEAFF
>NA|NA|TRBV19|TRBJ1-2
TGTGCCAGTAGTATAGACCGTCGCGCAGCACACAATGGCTACACCTTC
CASSIDRRAAHNGYTF
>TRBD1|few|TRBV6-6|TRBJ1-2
TGTGCCAGCAGTGCGGGACAGGGGGCTGTCTATGGCTACACCTTC
CASSAGQGAVYGYTF
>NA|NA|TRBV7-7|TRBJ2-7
TGTGCTAGCAGCTTAATCGGGTCCTACGAGCAGTACTTC
CASSLIGSYEQYF
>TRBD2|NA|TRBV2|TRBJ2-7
TGTGCCAGCGTCCTAGCGGGCGAGCAGTACTTC
CASVLAGEQYF
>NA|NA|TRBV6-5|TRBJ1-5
TGTGCCAGCAGTTTAACAGGGAGCCAGCCCCAGCATTTT
CASSLTGSQPQHF
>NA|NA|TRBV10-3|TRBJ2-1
TGTGCCATCCGGCCTAGCAGCTACAATGAGCAGTTCTTC
CAIRPSSYNEQFF
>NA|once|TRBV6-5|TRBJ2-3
TGTGCCAGCAGCCTTCAGGGGGGACGTCCAGATACGCAGTATTTT
CASSLQGGRPDTQYF
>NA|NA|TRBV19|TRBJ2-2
TGTGCCAGTAGTATAGATCTAGGCTATCAAACCGGGGAGCTGTTTTTT
CASSIDLGYQTGELFF
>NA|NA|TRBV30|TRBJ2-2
TGTGCCTGGAGTGTATATGTTCCGAACACCGGGGAGCTGTTTTTT
CAWSVYVPNTGELFF
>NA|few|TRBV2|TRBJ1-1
TGTGCCACGATGGGGGAGAACACTGAAGCTTTCTTT
CATMGENTEAFF
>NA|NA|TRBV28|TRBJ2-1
TGTGCCACCGAAATAATCAGGGGCGGTGAGCAGTTCTTC
CATEIIRGGEQFF
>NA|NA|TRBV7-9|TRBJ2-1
TGTGCCAGCAGCTTATCGCGCGGAGCTTACAATGAGCAGTTCTTC
CASSLSRGAYNEQFF
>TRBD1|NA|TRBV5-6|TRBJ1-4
TGTGCCAGCAGCCTGATGGGGACAGGGTCTTCAACTAATGAAAAACTGTTTTTT
CASSLMGTGSSTNEKLFF
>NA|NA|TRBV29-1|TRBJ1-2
TGCAGCGTTGATACAAGGACAAACTATGGCTACACCTTC
CSVDTRTNYGYTF
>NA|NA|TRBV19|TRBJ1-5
TGTGCCAGTAGCTTTAGATCGACGGAGAGGGGATATAGCAATCAGCCCCAGCATTTT
CASSFRSTERGYSNQPQHF
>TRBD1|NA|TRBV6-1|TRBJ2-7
TGTGCCAGCAGTGAAATACGATGGGGTTGGACAGGGTCTCCCTACGAGCAGTACTTC
CASSEIRWGWTGSPYEQYF
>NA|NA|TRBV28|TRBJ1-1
TGTGCCAGCAGTCCCCAGCCGGTTGTGCTCACTGAAGCTTTCTTT
CASSPQPVVLTEAFF
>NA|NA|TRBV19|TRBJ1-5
TGTGCCAGTAGCCAGGAGGGGCCTGGCAATCAGCCCCAGCATTTT
CASSQEGPGNQPQHF
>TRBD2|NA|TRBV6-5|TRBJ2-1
TGTGCCAGCAGTCAACGGGGGAGGGCCGCTGAGCAGTTCTTC
CASSQRGRAAEQFF
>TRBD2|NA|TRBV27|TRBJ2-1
TGTGCCAGCACTACAGCGGGATTTGGCGGTAGTGAGCAGTTCTTC
CASTTAGFGGSEQFF
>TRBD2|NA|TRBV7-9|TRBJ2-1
TGTGCCAGCAGCTTAGATGTACTAGCGGGCGATGAGCAGTTCTTC
CASSLDVLAGDEQFF
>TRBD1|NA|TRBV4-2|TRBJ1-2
TGTGCCAGCAGCCCCAGCGGACAGGGCGTATGGTATGGCTACACCTTC
CASSPSGQGVWYGYTF
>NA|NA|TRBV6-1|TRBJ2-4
TGTGCCAGCAGTGAGTCAACATTAGCCAAAAACATTCAGTACTTC
CASSESTLAKNIQYF
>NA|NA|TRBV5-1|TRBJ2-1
TGCGCCAGCAGCACCGGAGGCGTCTACAATGAGCAGTTCTTC
CASSTGGVYNEQFF
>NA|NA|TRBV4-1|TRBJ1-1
TGCGCCAGCAGCCAAGATCCTGCGGGGGCCGGGGTGAACACTGAAGCTTTCTTT
CASSQDPAGAGVNTEAFF
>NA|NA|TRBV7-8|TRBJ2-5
TGTGCCAGCAGCTTATTCAGTCTGGGAGAGACCCAGTACTTC
CASSLFSLGETQYF
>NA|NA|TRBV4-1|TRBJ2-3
TGCGCCAGCAGCCAAGGGCAGAGCACCGGTACGCAGTATTTT
CASSQGQSTGTQYF
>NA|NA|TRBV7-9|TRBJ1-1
TGTGCCAGCAGCCGCTATGCTGAAGCTTTCTTT
CASSRYAEAFF
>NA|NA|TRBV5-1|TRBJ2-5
TGCGCCAGCAGCTTGGTACGCGGGGAGCAAGAGACCCAGTACTTC
CASSLVRGEQETQYF
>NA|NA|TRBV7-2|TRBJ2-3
TGTGCCAGCAGCTCCAGGACTCGCACAGATACGCAGTATTTT
CASSSRTRTDTQYF
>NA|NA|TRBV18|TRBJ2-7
TGTGCCAGCTCACCCAACGCAGTTGACTACGAGCAGTACTTC
CASSPNAVDYEQYF
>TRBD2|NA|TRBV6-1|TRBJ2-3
TGTGCCAGCAGTGAAGCGCTTTCGGGGGGTACAGATACGCAGTATTTT
CASSEALSGGTDTQYF
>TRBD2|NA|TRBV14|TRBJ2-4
TGTGCCAGCAGCCCAGGGACTAGGATTGGGGCCAAAAACATTCAGTACTTC
CASSPGTRIGAKNIQYF
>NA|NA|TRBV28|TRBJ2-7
TGTGCCAGCAGTTTAAGGCGTCAAGGGGTACATACCTACGAGCAGTACTTC
CASSLRRQGVHTYEQYF
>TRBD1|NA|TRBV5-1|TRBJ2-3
TGCGCCAGCAGTATGGACAGGGACACAGATACGCAGTATTTT
CASSMDRDTDTQYF
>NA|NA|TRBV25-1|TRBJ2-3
TGTGCCAGCAGTTCCGGGAATACGCAGTATTTT
CASSSGNTQYF
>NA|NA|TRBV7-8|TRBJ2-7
TGTGCCAGCAGCTATGCAGCAGGGTCCTACGAGCAGTACTTC
CASSYAAGSYEQYF
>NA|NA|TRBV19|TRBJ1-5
TGTGCCAGTAGCTATTCCCCCGATCAGCCCCAGCATTTT
CASSYSPDQPQHF
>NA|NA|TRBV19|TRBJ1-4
TGTGCCAGTAGTGGCAGGGCCACCCCAACTAATGAAAAACTGTTTTTT
CASSGRATPTNEKLFF
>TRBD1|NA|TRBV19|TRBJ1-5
TGTGCCAGTAGTAAAGATACCGGAGACAGGGGTGGCCAGCCCCAGCATTTT
CASSKDTGDRGGQPQHF
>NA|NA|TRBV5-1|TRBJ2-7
TGCGCCAGCAGATACGAGCAGTACTTC
CASRYEQYF
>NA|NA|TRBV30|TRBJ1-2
TGTGCCATGGCCGGTGCCGGCTACACCTTC
CAMAGAGYTF
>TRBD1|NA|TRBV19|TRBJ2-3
TGTGCCAGTAGTATGAGCCAGGGGGCTAGGACGCAGTATTTT
CASSMSQGARTQYF
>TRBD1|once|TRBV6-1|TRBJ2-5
TGTGCCAGCAGTCCTAGGACAGGGGTGGAGACCCAGTACTTC
CASSPRTGVETQYF